These 8 T cell receptor beta chains came from one sample sequenced in a study of preoperative IRX-2 immunotherapy in early breast cancer. Sequencing was performed with immunoSEQ multiplex PCR; in TCRdb, only in-frame clones are kept and a portion is missing. The sample records 25,000 to 30,000 clones, roughly four fifths being singletons. The treatment here: preoperative locoregional IRX-2 cytokine immunotherapy. Material: lymph node tissue, obtained after IRX-2 immunotherapy. The receptors here all came from a human donor with breast cancer.

In this sample, this clone turned up a few times. The chain couples TRBV15 to TRBJ2-3; D is possibly TRBD2 (6 bases). The germline V and J ends were trimmed by 3 bases and 0 bases, with 7 bases remaining between them. From germline, CDR1 is LNHNV and CDR2 YYDKDF (reference sequence). The CDR3 contains 14 residues. CDR3 nucleotide sequence: TGTGCCACCAGCAGGGGGACTAGCACAGATACGCAGTATTTT. It is translated as CATSRGTSTDTQYF.

J is TRBJ2-5 and V is TRBV10-2; D may be TRBD2 (5 bases). The V gene lost 2 bases and the J gene lost 1 base, with 11 bases spanning the gap. This CDR3 region has 15 residues. CDR1 and CDR2 (germline): WSHSY, SAAADI. The CDR3 nucleotides are TGCGCCAGCAGTGAGCGGGGTGTAATCCAAGAGACCCAGTACTTC. It encodes CASSERGVIQETQYF.

This clone appeared a few times. The chain carries TRBV11-3 and TRBJ1-1; TRBD1 matches at 8 bases. The V segment lost 5 bases and the J segment 0 bases; nucleotides outside the gene matches: 5. There are 15 residues in the CDR3. CDR1 SGHNT and CDR2 YENEEA come from the germline V gene. In DNA, the CDR3 is TGTGCCAGCAGCCTCCAGGGGGCGGTGAACACTGAAGCTTTCTTT. Translated: CASSLQGAVNTEAFF.

This clone was counted a single time. The V call is TRBV11-3, the J call TRBJ1-2; D gene ambiguous. Germline assignment: CDR1 SGHNT and CDR2 YENEEA. CDR3 size: 15 residues. With 3 bases removed from V and 0 bases from J, the gap between germline ends came to 11 bases. In DNA form, the CDR3 reads TGTGCCAGCAGCTTTGGGAGGCGCGCTAACTATGGCTACACCTTC. It yields the protein CASSFGRRANYGYTF.

This clone has only a few counts. The chain combines TRBV11-3 with TRBJ1-5; no firm D call. This CDR3 spans 15 amino acids. The germline CDR1 and CDR2 sequences are SGHNT and YENEEA. V lost 3 bases to trimming and J lost 0 bases, with 9 bases between them. CDR3 loop: CASSLEAPSNQPQHF. The CDR3, as DNA: TGTGCCAGCAGCTTGGAAGCACCTAGCAATCAGCCCCAGCATTTT.

The V and J genes are TRBV7-6 and TRBJ1-2; D is perhaps TRBD1 (5 bases). The V and J ends lost 2 bases and 5 bases respectively, with 12 bases between them. CDR3 length: 14 amino acids. CDR1 and CDR2 (germline): SGHVS, FNYEAQ. The chain's CDR3 is CASSLSRGHYGYTF. The CDR3 DNA is TGTGCCAGCAGCTTAAGTCGGGGCCATTATGGCTACACCTTC.

The chain uses TRBV6-8 and TRBJ1-1; D is uncertain. Germline CDR1 reads MNHGY; CDR2 reads SAAAGT. Trimming left V 5 bases short and J 5 bases short, with 18 bases between. The CDR3 contains 15 residues. The DNA for the CDR3 is TGTGCCAGCAGTACCTCGCGGAGGGCGGGGACTGAAGCTTTCTTT. Its translation: CASSTSRRAGTEAFF.

The chain combines TRBV5-1 with TRBJ2-1; maybe TRBD1 (5 bases). Trimming took off 3 bases at V and 0 bases at J, with 13 bases between the two ends. The CDR3 is 16 amino acids. The germline CDR1 and CDR2 sequences are SGHRS and YFSETQ. CDR3 in DNA: TGCGCCAGCAGCTCCCAAGGGGTTCTCTCCTACAATGAGCAGTTCTTC. The encoded protein is CASSSQGVLSYNEQFF.